This T cell receptor beta chain was documented in a study of blood T cells in healthy people across ages. CDR3 length: 14 amino acids. Germline-derived CDR1 and CDR2 are DFQATT and SNEGSKA (reference sequence). V lost 0 bases, J lost 5 bases, and 13 bases lay in between. Each sample provided at least 6 micrograms of extracted total RNA. This clonotype was seen only a few times. Its specificity is not known. A second PCR of about 6 to 12 cycles used a sample-barcoded 5' primer and a J-beta primer mix. The study obtained at least 3 million CDR3-containing paired-end reads from every sample. TCRdb re-called the 5' RACE reads with MiXCR, one entry per CDR3 protein. The data show more than 1.4 million distinct CDR3 sequences, approximately 40% seen once. General study points: The recorded TCR beta diversity per million T cells decreased in a roughly linear manner with age.

The sequenced sample was blood. The clonotype comes from a woman between 18 and 29 years old in good health. The V and J genes are TRBV20-1 and TRBJ2-5; either TRBD1 or TRBD2 may supply D (6 bases each). In DNA form, the CDR3 reads TGCAGTGCTAGAGATCCCCGGGGGCTGGAGACCCAGTACTTC. Amino acid sequence: CSARDPRGLETQYF.